The present entry profiles one T cell receptor beta chain with its context. By how much of the sample it makes up, this clonotype is medium-sized (0.01 to 0.1%). The antigen it recognizes is unknown. The input lacks base qualities; no much larger clone sits a single base away. Library method: PCR. TCR sequencing of DNA from cultured CD4+ T cells used the Oncomine TCR Beta short-read assay at the Johns Hopkins FTIC core. Genomic DNA was extracted from the cultured CD4+ T cells with the QIAamp micro DNA kit. Oncomine TCR Beta libraries from cultured CD4+ T cells were pooled using unique dual indexes and sequenced on an Illumina iSeq 100. The source study handled its data this way. Non-productive sequences were removed, and CDR3s not starting with C, not ending with F or W, or shorter than 7 amino acids were discarded. The MANAFEST web application was used to identify antigen-specific clonotypes by comparing peptide-stimulated wells against reference wells and other culture wells. To be called positive, a clone needed an FDR below 0.05, an odds ratio above 5, and a productive frequency above 0.1% in at least two of three replicate wells. A clonotype counted as cross-reactive if it showed significant expansion both in the SARS-CoV-2 spike wells and in at least one common cold coronavirus spike condition. Using R version 3.6.1, CDR3 homology was evaluated through Levenshtein distances (stringdist) along with unrooted phylogenetic trees (ape). The public reads were reanalyzed by TCRdb: fastp trimming at Q25, MiXCR alignment, in-frame beta chains only. All rows with the same CDR3 protein become a single entry with the most common DNA and genes. The V and J calls reflect TCRdb's pipeline rather than the authors' work. Within this sample are several thousand distinct CDR3 sequences, with roughly 40% of them counted one time only. The leading ten clones occupy less than 45% of the sample.

This specimen belongs to a study of vaccination and CD4 T cells after COVID-19 (dated by TCRdb to between 2022 and 2023). Background for the entire study: The convalescent cohort included six males and four females, with two Hispanic individuals, seven Caucasians, two Asians and one multiracial person. The spike-specific CD4+ TCR repertoire was compared before and after mRNA vaccination in approximately 9 COVID-19 convalescent patients and a few infection-naive healthy vaccine recipients. Post-vaccine blood samples were obtained a median of roughly 75 days after the second vaccine dose, with a range of roughly 12 to 250 days. Post-COVID blood samples from convalescent patients were collected a median of around 100 days after diagnosis, with a range of 35 to 161 days. Overlapping spike peptide pools from SARS-CoV-2 and from the common cold coronaviruses HCoV-NL63, HCoV-OC43 and HCoV-229E were used as culture stimuli. In an earlier paper using these donors, memory CD4+ T cell crossreactivity between SARS-CoV-2 and common cold coronavirus spike proteins was assessed at the TCR clonotype level. Two doses of either the Pfizer-BioNTech BNT162b2 vaccine (n=8) or the Moderna mRNA-1273 vaccine (n=2) were administered to participants. In control cultures, a CEFX viral epitope pool was used as positive control, an HIV-1 Nef peptide pool was used as negative control, or no peptide was added.

The paper's findings and limits, for the study overall: In convalescent patients, nearly all vaccine-specific clones (304 of 307) were found to be mono-reactive for SARS-CoV-2 spike rather than cross-reactive with common cold coronaviruses. An increase in the median number of SARS-CoV-2-reactive clonotypes from 20 to 25 after infection to some 38 after vaccination was observed, but the change was not found to be significant. In convalescent patients, a median approximately 83% of post-vaccine SARS-CoV-2-reactive clones were detected only after vaccination, suggesting vaccine-specific priming. The number of convalescent patients in the study was relatively small, and the study did not examine early timepoints following natural infection.

The intended sense of this specimen's treatment or condition label: roughly 10-day PBMC culture with coronavirus spike peptide pools or control peptides (ViraFEST assay). CD4+ T cells from unexposed donors were collected before the COVID-19 pandemic (2011-2018). The study used the ViraFEST assay, which expanded antigen-specific T cells with peptide pools and then identified expanded clonotypes by TCR sequencing. Each well held some 2 million PBMCs cultured in IMDM containing roughly 5% human AB serum and approximately 9.8 IU/ml IL-2, with 8 to 10 ug/ml peptide pools added. On days 3 and 7, half of the culture medium was replaced with fresh IL-2-containing medium. Once the cells had been in culture for about 10 days, the EasySep CD4+ T cell isolation kit was used to isolate CD4+ T cells by negative selection. As cell number allowed, CD4+ T cells from unexposed donors were tested for reactivity to SARS-CoV-2 S and N and to four common cold coronavirus spike pools. Ficoll-Paque Plus gradient centrifugation was used to isolate PBMCs from whole blood, and the isolated PBMCs were then either used fresh or cryopreserved at -140C. Culture conditions were generally each tested in triplicate wells. Leukapheresis product for the unexposed donors was purchased commercially.

The source material was CD4+ T cells from blood, cultured in vitro. This TCR was recovered from a human donor in good health.

The CDR3 here reads CSAPGGSPGSNSPLHF. The DNA sequence reads TGCAGTGCCCCAGGGGGGAGTCCGGGGTCCAATTCACCCCTCCACTTT. This chain joins TRBV20-1 to TRBJ1-6; TRBD1 fits 7 bases in the junction. The germline V gene (reference sequence) specifies DFQATT as CDR1 and SNEGSKA as CDR2. Trimming accounts for 6 bases at V and 7 bases at J, while the number of junction bases matched to no gene is 15. The CDR3 runs 16 amino acids, cysteine and phenylalanine included. The read is trimmed to its CDR3 DNA, 48 bases read in frame from base 1.